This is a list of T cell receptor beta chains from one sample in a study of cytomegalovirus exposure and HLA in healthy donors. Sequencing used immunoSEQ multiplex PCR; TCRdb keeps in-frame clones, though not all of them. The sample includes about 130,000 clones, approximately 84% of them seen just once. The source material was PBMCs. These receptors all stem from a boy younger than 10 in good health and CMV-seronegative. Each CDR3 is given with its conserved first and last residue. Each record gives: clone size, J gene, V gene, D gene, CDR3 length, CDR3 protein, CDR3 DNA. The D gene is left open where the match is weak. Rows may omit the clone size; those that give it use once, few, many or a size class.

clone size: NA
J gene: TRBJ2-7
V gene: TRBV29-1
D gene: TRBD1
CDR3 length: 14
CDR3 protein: CSVVDRGSSYEQYF
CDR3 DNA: TGCAGCGTTGTAGACAGGGGGTCCTCCTACGAGCAGTACTTC

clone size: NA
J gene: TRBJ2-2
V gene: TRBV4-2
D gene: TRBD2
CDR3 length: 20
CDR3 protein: CASSQPPGLAGGILAGELFF
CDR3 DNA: TGTGCCAGCAGCCAACCCCCGGGACTAGCGGGGGGGATTTTAGCCGGGGAGCTGTTTTTT

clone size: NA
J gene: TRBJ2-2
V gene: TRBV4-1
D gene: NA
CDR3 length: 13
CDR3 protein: CASSRGLTGELFF
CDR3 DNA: TGCGCCAGCAGCCGGGGCCTCACCGGGGAGCTGTTTTTT

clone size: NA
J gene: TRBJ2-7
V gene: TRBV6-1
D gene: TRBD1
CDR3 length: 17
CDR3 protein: CASSDPSWDRRSYEQYF
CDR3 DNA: TGTGCCAGCAGTGACCCATCCTGGGACAGGCGCTCCTACGAGCAGTACTTC

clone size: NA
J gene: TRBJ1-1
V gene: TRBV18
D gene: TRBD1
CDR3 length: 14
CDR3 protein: CASSSTGGNTEAFF
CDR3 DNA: TGTGCCAGCTCCTCGACAGGGGGGAACACTGAAGCTTTCTTT

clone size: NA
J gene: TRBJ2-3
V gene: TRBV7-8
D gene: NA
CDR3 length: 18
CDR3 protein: CASSSYSLWRGGTDTQYF
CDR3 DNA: TGTGCCAGCAGCTCGTATTCGTTGTGGCGAGGAGGGACAGATACGCAGTATTTT

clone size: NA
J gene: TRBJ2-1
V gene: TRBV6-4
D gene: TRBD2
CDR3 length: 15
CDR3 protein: CASSDSGLESGEQFF
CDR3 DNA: TGTGCCAGCAGTGACTCGGGACTAGAGTCTGGTGAGCAGTTCTTC

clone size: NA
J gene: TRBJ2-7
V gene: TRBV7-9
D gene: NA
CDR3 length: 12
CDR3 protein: CSSSLSADEQYF
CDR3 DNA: TGTTCCAGCAGCCTTAGCGCCGACGAGCAGTACTTC

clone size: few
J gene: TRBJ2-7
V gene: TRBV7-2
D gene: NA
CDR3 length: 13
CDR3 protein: CASSTRTDHEQYF
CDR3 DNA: TGTGCCAGCAGCACCCGGACAGATCACGAGCAGTACTTC

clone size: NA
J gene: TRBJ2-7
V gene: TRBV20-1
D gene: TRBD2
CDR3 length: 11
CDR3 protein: CSAPGGYEQYF
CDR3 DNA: TGCAGTGCTCCGGGAGGGTACGAGCAGTACTTC

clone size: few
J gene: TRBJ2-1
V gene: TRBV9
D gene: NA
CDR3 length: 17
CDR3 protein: CASSVPLGGGNYNEQFF
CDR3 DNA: TGTGCCAGCAGCGTACCCCTAGGAGGGGGCAACTACAATGAGCAGTTCTTC

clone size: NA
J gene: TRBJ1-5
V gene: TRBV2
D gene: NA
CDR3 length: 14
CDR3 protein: CASSEARGNQPQHF
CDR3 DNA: TGTGCCAGCAGTGAAGCGCGGGGCAATCAGCCCCAGCATTTT

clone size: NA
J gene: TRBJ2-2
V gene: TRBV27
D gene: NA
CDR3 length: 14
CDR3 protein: CASSLRLERRELFF
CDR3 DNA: TGTGCCAGCAGTTTGCGACTAGAGAGGCGGGAGCTGTTTTTT

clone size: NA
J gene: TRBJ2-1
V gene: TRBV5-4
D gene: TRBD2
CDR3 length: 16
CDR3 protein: CASSPKRGSSYNEQFF
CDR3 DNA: TGTGCCAGCAGCCCCAAGCGGGGTAGCTCCTACAATGAGCAGTTCTTC

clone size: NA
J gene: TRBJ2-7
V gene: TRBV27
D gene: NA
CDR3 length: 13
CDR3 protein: CASSFTGSYEQYF
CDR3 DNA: TGTGCCAGCAGTTTTACGGGGTCCTACGAGCAGTACTTC

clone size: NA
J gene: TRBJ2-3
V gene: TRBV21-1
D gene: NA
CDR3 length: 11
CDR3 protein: CASSIGNTQYF
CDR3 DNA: TGTGCCAGCAGCATCGGGAATACGCAGTATTTT

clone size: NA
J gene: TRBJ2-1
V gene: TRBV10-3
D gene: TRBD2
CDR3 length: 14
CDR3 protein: CAIKDWLAGGEQFF
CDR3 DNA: TGTGCCATCAAGGATTGGCTAGCGGGGGGTGAGCAGTTCTTC

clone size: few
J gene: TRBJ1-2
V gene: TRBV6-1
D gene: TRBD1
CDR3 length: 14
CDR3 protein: CASSAPDRVGGYTF
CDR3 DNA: TGTGCCAGCAGTGCCCCGGACAGGGTGGGAGGCTACACCTTC

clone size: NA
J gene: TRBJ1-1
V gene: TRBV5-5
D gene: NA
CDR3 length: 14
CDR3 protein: CASSFRGLSTEAFF
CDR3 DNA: TGTGCCAGCAGCTTCCGGGGTTTGAGCACTGAAGCTTTCTTT

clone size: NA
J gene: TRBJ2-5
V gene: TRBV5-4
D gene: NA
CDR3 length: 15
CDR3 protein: CASFQGGTDQETQYF
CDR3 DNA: TGTGCCAGCTTCCAGGGCGGGACAGACCAAGAGACCCAGTACTTC

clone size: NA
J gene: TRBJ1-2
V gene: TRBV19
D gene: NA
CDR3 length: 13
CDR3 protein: CASSIWTLDGYTF
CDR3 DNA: TGTGCCAGTAGTATCTGGACACTTGATGGCTACACCTTC

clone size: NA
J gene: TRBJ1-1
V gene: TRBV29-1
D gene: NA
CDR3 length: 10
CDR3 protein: CSVLGIEAFF
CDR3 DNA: TGCAGCGTTCTCGGGATTGAAGCTTTCTTT

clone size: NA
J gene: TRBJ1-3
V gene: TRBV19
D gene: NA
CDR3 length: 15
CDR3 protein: CASSPAGEVGNTIYF
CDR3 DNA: TGTGCCAGTAGCCCGGCGGGGGAGGTGGGAAACACCATATATTTT

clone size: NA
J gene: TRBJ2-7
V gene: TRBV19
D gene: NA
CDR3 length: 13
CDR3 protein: CASTTGGKDEQYF
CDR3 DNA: TGTGCCAGTACCACCGGGGGAAAGGACGAGCAGTACTTC

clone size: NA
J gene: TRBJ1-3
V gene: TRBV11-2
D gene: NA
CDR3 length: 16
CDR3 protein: CASSTYREGRHNTIYF
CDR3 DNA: TGTGCCAGCAGCACGTACAGGGAGGGACGGCATAACACCATATATTTT

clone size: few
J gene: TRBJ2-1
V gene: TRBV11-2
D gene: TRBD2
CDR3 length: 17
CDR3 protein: CASSFQAGGVSYNEQFF
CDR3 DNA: TGTGCCAGCAGCTTTCAGGCGGGAGGGGTCTCCTACAATGAGCAGTTCTTC

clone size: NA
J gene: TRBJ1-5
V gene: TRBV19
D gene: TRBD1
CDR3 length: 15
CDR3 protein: CASSRDRDRHQPQHF
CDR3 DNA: TGTGCCAGTAGTAGGGACCGGGACAGGCATCAGCCCCAGCATTTT

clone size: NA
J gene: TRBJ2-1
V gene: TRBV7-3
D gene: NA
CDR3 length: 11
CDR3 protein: CASSQGSEQFF
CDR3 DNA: TGTGCCAGCAGCCAGGGGAGTGAGCAGTTCTTC

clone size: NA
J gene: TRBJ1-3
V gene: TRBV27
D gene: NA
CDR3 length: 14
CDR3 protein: CASSRDNLGNTIYF
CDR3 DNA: TGTGCCAGCAGTAGGGACAACCTAGGAAACACCATATATTTT

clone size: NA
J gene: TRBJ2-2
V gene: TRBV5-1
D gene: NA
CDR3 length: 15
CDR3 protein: CASSLDPSTGGELFF
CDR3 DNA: TGCGCCAGCAGCTTGGATCCTTCGACGGGCGGGGAGCTGTTTTTT

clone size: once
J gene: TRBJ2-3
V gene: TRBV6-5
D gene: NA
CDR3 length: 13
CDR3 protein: CASTPWPPDTQYF
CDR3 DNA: TGTGCTAGCACTCCCTGGCCCCCGGATACGCAGTATTTT

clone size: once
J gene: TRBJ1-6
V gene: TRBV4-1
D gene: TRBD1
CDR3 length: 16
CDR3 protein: CASSQDMGQPSSPLHF
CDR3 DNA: TGCGCCAGCAGCCAAGATATGGGACAGCCTAGTTCACCCCTCCACTTT

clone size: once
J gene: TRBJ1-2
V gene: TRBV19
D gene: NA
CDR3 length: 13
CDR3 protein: CASRGGYGYGYTF
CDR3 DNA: TGTGCCAGTAGAGGAGGGTACGGCTATGGCTACACCTTC

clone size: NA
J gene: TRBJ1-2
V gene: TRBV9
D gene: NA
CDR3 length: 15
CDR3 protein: CASSPPEGFNYGYTF
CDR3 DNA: TGTGCCAGCAGCCCCCCCGAGGGTTTTAACTATGGCTACACCTTC

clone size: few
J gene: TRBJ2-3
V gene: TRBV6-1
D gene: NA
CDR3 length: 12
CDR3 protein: CVTQRGTDTQYF
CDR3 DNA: TGTGTGACTCAACGAGGGACAGATACGCAGTATTTT

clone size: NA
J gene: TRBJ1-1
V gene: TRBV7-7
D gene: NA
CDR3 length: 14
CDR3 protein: CASSPIVDSPEAFF
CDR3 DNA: TGTGCTAGCAGCCCGATCGTAGACTCCCCGGAGGCTTTCTTT

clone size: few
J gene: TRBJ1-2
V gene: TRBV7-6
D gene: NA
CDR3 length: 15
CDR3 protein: CASSPSLEANYGYTF
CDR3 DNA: TGTGCCAGCAGCCCCAGTCTAGAAGCTAACTATGGCTACACCTTC

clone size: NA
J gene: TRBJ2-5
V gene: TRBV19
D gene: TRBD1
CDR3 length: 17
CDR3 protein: CASSIVGTGGKKETQYF
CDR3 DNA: TGTGCCAGTAGTATTGTTGGGACAGGGGGGAAAAAAGAGACCCAGTACTTC

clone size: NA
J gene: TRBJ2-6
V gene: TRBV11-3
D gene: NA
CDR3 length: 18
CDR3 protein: CASSLGGLGGSGANVLTF
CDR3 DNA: TGTGCCAGCAGCTTAGGGGGCCTCGGGGGAAGTGGGGCCAACGTCCTGACTTTC

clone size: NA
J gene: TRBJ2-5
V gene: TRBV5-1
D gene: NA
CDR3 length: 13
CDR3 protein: CASSLGEAETQYF
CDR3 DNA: TGCGCCAGCAGCTTGGGGGAGGCGGAGACCCAGTACTTC

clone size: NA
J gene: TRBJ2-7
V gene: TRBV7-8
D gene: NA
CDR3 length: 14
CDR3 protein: CASSFPGAPYEQYF
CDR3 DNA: TGTGCCAGCAGCTTCCCGGGAGCCCCCTACGAGCAGTACTTC

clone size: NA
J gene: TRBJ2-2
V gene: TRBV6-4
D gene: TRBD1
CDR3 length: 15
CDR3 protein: CASSAEQGAGGELFF
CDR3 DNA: TGTGCCAGCAGTGCGGAACAGGGGGCTGGCGGGGAGCTGTTTTTT

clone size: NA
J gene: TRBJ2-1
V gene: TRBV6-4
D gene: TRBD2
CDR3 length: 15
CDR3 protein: CASSELAGGNNEQFF
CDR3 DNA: TGTGCCAGCAGTGAGCTCGCGGGGGGCAACAATGAGCAGTTCTTC

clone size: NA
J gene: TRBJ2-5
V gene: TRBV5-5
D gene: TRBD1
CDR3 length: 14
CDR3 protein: CASSLGQGVETQYF
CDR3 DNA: TGTGCCAGCAGCTTAGGCCAGGGGGTGGAGACCCAGTACTTC

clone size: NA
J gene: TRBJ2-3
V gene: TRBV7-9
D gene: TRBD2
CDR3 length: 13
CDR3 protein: CASSPPGRDTQYF
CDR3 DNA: TGTGCCAGCAGCCCCCCCGGGAGGGATACGCAGTATTTT

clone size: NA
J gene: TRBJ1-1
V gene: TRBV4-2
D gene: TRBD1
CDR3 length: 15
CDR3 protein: CASSQDTGENTEAFF
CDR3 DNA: TGTGCCAGCAGCCAAGATACAGGGGAGAACACTGAAGCTTTCTTT

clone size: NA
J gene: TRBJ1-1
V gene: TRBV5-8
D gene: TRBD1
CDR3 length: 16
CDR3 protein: CASSSRDRGRGTEAFF
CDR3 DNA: TGTGCCAGCAGCTCCCGGGACAGGGGGCGCGGGACTGAAGCTTTCTTT

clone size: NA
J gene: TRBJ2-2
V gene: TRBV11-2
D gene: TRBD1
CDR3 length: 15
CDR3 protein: CASSGMGQITGELFF
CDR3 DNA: TGTGCCAGCAGCGGAATGGGACAGATCACCGGGGAGCTGTTTTTT

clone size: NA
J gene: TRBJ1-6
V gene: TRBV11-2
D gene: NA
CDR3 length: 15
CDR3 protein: CASSTALDYNSPLHF
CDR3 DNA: TGTGCCAGCAGCACCGCACTTGACTATAATTCACCCCTCCACTTT

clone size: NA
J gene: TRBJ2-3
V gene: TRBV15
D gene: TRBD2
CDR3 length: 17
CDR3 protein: CATSGRLAGGTTDTQYF
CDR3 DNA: TGTGCCACCAGCGGCAGACTAGCGGGGGGGACCACAGATACGCAGTATTTT

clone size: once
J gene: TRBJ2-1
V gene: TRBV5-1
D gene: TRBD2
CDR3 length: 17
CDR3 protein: CASYTKTSGREDNEQFF
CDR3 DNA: TGCGCCAGCTACACTAAGACTAGCGGGAGAGAGGACAATGAGCAGTTCTTC

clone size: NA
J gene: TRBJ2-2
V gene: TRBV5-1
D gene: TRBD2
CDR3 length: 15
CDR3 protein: CASSSSGMETGELFF
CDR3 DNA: TGCGCCAGCAGCTCAAGCGGGATGGAGACCGGGGAGCTGTTTTTT

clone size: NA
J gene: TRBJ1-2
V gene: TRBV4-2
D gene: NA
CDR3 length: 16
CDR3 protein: CASSQDLTAANYGYTF
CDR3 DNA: TGTGCCAGCAGCCAAGATCTTACAGCAGCTAACTATGGCTACACCTTC

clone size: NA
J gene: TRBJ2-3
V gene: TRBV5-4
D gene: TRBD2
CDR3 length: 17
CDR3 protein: CASSLEGSGRAGDTQYF
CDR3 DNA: TGTGCCAGCAGCTTGGAGGGTAGCGGGAGGGCCGGGGATACGCAGTATTTT

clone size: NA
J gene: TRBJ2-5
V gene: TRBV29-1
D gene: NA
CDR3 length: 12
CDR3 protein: CSVLLDGETQYF
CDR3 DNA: TGCAGCGTTCTACTAGATGGAGAGACCCAGTACTTC

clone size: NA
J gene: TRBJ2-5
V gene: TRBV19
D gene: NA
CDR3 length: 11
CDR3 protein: CASSSLETQYF
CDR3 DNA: TGTGCCAGTAGTTCACTGGAGACCCAGTACTTC

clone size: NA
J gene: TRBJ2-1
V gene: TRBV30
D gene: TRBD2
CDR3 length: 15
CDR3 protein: CAWSVLAGARDEQFF
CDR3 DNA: TGTGCCTGGAGTGTACTAGCGGGAGCTAGGGATGAGCAGTTCTTC

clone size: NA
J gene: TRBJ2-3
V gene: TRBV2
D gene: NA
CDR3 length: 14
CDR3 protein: CASIRYRGTDTQYF
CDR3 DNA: TGTGCCAGCATCCGATACAGGGGCACAGATACGCAGTATTTT

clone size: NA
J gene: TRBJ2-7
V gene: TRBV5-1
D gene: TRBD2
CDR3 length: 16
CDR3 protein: CASSSFSLLAGDEQYF
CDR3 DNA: TGCGCCAGCAGCTCTTTCTCGTTACTAGCGGGGGACGAGCAGTACTTC

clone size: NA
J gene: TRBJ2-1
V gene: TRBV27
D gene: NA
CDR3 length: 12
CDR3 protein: CASSLEGEEQFF
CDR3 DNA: TGTGCCAGCAGTTTAGAGGGAGAAGAGCAGTTCTTC